A single sample gave rise to the 4 T cell receptor beta chains below, sequenced in a study of Ad26.COV2.S vaccination and SARS-CoV-2 variants. Documented treatment: some 20 received Ad26.COV2.S at low or high dose, single or two shots; 5 received placebo; per-sample allocation not given. All samples were drawn on day 63, counting from the first vaccine or placebo injection. Measured with immunoSEQ multiplex PCR; TCRdb has only the in-frame clones, and not every one. The table has 440,000 or so clones, 90% seen once. Sequenced here: peripheral blood, sampled in a trial of Ad26.COV2.S vaccine versus placebo. These receptors all come from a person between 18 and 65 years old who received the Ad26.COV2.S COVID-19 vaccine or a placebo.

The chain is built from TRBV28 and TRBJ2-7; possibly TRBD1 for D (7 bases). V lost 8 bases, J lost 5 bases, and 13 bases lay in between. Germline CDR1 and CDR2: MDHEN and SYDVKM. The CDR3 runs 12 residues. This chain's CDR3 is CASGGTDDEQYF. CDR3 nucleotide sequence: TGTGCCAGCGGGGGGACAGATGACGAGCAGTACTTC.

The chain joins TRBV15 to TRBJ2-3, with 8 positions matching TRBD2. The ends lost 8 bases at V and 4 bases at J; junction bases unmatched: 5. This CDR3 spans 13 amino acids. CDR1 and CDR2 (germline): LNHNV, YYDKDF (reference sequence). The CDR3 region has the DNA TGTGCCACCGGGCTAGCGGGCCCAGATACGCAGTATTTT. Its protein product is CATGLAGPDTQYF.

DNA for the CDR3: TGTGCCAGCAGCTTCCCCCTCGGACTAGCCGAGACCCAGTACTTC. This gives the protein CASSFPLGLAETQYF. This chain uses TRBV7-9 with TRBJ2-5, with TRBD2 matching over 8 bases. V lost 3 bases to trimming and J lost 5 bases; unmatched junction nucleotides: 8. This CDR3 region has 15 residues. Per the germline V gene, CDR1 is SEHNR and CDR2 is FQNEAQ (reference sequence).

The rearrangement uses TRBV4-3 and TRBJ2-5; TRBD2 aligns across 7 bases. From germline, CDR1 is LGHNA and CDR2 YSLEER. CDR3 length equals 15 residues. Unmatched junction bases numbered 6, after V lost 1 base and J lost 4 bases. Here the CDR3 reads CASSQVFSGGETQYF. CDR3 sequence (DNA): TGCGCCAGCAGCCAAGTTTTTTCGGGAGGAGAGACCCAGTACTTC.